This TCR beta chain was captured in a study of cytomegalovirus exposure and HLA in healthy donors. Study results and limitations: A subsequent analysis found that TCR clusters from the first cohort also tended to co-occur in the approximately 130 validation repertoires, with roughly 95% of cluster scores above 0.

Notes on this clone: The antigen is unknown.

Data came from immunoSEQ multiplex PCR; TCRdb stores just in-frame clones and leaves some out. The sample shows some 170,000 clones, 86% of them seen only once. The CDR3 has 12 residues. The germline gives CDR1 SGHAT, CDR2 FQDESV (reference sequence). Trimming took off 0 bases at V and 6 bases at J, with 3 bases between the two ends. This chain uses TRBV11-1 with TRBJ2-1; no clear D. The sequenced material came from PBMCs. This TCR came from a man younger than 40 in good health and CMV-seropositive. The CDR3 nucleotides are TGTGCCAGCAGCTTAGCAGCCAATGAGCAGTTCTTC. Its translation is CASSLAANEQFF.